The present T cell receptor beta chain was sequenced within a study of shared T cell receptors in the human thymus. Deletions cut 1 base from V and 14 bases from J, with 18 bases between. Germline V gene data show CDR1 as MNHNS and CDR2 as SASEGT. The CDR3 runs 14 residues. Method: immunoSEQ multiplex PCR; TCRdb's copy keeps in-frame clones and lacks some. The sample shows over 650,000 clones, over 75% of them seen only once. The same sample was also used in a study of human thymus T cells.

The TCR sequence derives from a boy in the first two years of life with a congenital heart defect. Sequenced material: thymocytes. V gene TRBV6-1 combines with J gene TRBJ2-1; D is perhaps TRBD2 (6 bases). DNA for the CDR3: TGTGCCAGCAGTGAAGTCCCGGGGGACTCCGATGAGTTCTTC. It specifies CASSEVPGDSDEFF.